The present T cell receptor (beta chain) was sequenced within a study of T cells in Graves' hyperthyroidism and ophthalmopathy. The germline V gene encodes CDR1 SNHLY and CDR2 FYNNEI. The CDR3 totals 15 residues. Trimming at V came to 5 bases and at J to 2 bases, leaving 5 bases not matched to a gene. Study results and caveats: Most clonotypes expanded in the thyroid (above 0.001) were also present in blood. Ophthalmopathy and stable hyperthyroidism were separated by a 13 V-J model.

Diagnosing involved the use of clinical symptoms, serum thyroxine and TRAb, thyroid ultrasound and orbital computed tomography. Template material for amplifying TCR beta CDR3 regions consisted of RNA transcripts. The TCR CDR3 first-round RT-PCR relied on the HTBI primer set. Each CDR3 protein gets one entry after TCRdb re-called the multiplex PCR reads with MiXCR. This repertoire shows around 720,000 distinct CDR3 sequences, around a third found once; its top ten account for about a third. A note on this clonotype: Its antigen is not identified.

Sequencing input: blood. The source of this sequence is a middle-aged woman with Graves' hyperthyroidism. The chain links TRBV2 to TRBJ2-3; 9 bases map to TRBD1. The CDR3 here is CASSSWDRVTDTQYF. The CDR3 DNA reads TGTGCCAGCAGTTCCTGGGACAGGGTCACAGATACGCAGTATTTT.